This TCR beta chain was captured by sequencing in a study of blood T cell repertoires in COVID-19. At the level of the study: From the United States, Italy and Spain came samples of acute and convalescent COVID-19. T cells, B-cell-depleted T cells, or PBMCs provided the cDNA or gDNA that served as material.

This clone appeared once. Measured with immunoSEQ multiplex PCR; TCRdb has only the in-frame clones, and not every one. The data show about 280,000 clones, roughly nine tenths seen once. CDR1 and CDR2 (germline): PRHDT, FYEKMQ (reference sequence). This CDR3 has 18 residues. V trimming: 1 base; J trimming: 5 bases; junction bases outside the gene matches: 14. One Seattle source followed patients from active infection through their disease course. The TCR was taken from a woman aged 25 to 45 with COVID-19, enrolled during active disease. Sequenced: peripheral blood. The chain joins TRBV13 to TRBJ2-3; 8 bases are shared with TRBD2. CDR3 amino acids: CASSLAPTGVAGKDTQYF. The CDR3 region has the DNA TGTGCCAGCAGCTTAGCCCCCACCGGGGTAGCGGGGAAAGATACGCAGTATTTT.